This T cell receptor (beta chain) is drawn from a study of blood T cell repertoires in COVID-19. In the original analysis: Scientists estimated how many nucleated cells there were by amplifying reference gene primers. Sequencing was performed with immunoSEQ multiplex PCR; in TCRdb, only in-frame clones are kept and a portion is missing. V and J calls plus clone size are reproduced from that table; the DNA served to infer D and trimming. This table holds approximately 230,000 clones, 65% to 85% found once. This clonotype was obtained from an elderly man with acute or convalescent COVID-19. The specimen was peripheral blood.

The CDR3 DNA follows: TGTGCCAGCAGCTTGGGGCTAGCGGCGGGCACAGATACGCAGTATTTT. It translates to CASSLGLAAGTDTQYF. The chain is built from TRBV5-6 and TRBJ2-3, with 7 bases matching TRBD2. The CDR3 extends over 16 amino acids. The J segment lost 1 base and the V segment lost 0 bases, leaving 5 bases of the junction unmatched. In germline, CDR1 is SGHDT, CDR2 YYEEEE.